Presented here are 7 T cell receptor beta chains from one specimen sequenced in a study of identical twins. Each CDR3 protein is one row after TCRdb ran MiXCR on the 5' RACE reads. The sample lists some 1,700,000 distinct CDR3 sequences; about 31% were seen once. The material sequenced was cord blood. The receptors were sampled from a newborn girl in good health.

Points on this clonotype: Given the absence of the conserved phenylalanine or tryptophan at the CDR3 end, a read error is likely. In DNA form, the CDR3 reads TGTGCCAGCAGTCTGGGACTAGCGGGAGGAACCCTAACAGAGCAGTACTTA. This codes for CASSLGLAGGTLTEQYL. The chain is built from TRBV12-3 or TRBV12-4 and TRBJ2-7, with TRBD2 matching over 15 bases. The CDR3 spans 17 residues. V shed 5 bases and J 7 bases; nucleotides not matched to a gene: 12.

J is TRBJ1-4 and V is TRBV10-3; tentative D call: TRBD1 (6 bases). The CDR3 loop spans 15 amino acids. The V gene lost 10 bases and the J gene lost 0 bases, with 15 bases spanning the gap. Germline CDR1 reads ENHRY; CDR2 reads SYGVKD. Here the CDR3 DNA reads TGTGCCAGTACTACAGGGTCTTCAACTAATGAAAAACTGTTTTTT. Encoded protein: CASTTGSSTNEKLFF.

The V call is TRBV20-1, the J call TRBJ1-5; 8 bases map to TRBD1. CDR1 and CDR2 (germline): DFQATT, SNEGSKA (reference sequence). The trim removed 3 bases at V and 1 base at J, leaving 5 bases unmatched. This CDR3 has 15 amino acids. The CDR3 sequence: CSARDREGSNQPQHF. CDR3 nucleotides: TGCAGTGCTAGGGACAGGGAGGGGAGCAATCAGCCCCAGCATTTT.

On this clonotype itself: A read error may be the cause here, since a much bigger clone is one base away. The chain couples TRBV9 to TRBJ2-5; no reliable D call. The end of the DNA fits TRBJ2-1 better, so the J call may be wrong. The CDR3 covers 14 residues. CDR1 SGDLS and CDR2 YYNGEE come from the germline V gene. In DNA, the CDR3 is TGTGCCAGCAGCGTAGACTTGTACCAAGAGACCCAGTTCTTC. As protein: CASSVDLYQETQFF.

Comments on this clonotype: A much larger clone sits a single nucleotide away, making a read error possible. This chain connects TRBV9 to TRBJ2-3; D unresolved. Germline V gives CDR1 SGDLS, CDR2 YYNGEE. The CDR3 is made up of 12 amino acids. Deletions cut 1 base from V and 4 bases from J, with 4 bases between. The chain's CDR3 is CASSVNSDTQYF. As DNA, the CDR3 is TGTGCCAGCAGCGTAAACTCAGATACGCAGTATTTT. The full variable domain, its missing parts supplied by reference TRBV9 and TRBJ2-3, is DSGVTQTPKHLITATGQRVTLRCSPRSGDLSVYWYQQSLDQGLQFLIQYYNGEERAKGNILERFSAQQFPDLHSELNLSSLELGDSALYFCASSVNSDTQYFGPGTRLTVL.

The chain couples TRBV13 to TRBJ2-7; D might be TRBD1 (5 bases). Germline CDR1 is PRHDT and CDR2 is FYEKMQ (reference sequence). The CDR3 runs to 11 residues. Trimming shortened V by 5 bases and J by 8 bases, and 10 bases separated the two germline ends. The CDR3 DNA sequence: TGTGCCAGCAGCGACGCAGGGCAGCAGTACTTC. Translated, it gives CASSDAGQQYF.

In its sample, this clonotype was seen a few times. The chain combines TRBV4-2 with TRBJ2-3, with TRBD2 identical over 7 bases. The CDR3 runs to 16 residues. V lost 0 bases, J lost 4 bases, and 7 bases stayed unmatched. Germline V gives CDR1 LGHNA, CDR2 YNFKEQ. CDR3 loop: CASSQDLTSKADTQYF. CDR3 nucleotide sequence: TGTGCCAGCAGCCAAGATTTGACTAGCAAGGCAGATACGCAGTATTTT.